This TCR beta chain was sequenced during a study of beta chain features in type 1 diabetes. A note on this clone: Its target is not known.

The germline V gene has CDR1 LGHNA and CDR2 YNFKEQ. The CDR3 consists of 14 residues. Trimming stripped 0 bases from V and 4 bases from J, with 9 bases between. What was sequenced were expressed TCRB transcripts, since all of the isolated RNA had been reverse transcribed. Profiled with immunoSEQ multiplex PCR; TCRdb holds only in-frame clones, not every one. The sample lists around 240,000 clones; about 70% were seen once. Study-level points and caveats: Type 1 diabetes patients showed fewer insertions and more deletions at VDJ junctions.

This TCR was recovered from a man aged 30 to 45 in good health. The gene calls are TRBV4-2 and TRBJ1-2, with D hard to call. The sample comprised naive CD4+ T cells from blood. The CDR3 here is CASSQDPMSYGYTF. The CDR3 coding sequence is TGTGCCAGCAGCCAAGATCCGATGAGCTATGGCTACACCTTC.